The rows below give T cell receptor beta chains drawn from one sample of a study of blood T cell repertoires in COVID-19. Sequencing was performed with immunoSEQ multiplex PCR; in TCRdb, only in-frame clones are kept and a portion is missing. Of just under 40,000 clones detected, 70% to 90% appear once; the ten largest clones hold 8.5% to 10%. Sequenced input: peripheral blood. These receptors all stem from a human donor in a cohort sampled during active COVID-19. CDR3s include the opening cysteine and the closing phenylalanine or tryptophan. D genes are given only for firm matches. Expanded clones get a size class; other rows say once, few or many, or leave the size out.

j_call	v_call	clone_size	d_call	cdr3_nt	cdr3_aa
TRBJ1-1	TRBV6-6	NA	NA	TGTGCCAGCATTATAGGGGGTAGGGACACTGAAGCTTTCTTT	CASIIGGRDTEAFF
TRBJ2-7	TRBV9	NA	TRBD2	TGTGCCAGCAGCAGAGGGACTAGCGGGGGTAGCTCCTACGAGCAGTACTTC	CASSRGTSGGSSYEQYF
TRBJ2-7	TRBV25-1	NA	TRBD2	TGTGCCAGCACCGGGACTATCTCCTACGAGCAGTACTTC	CASTGTISYEQYF
TRBJ2-6	TRBV9	few	TRBD1	TGTGCCAGCAGCGCCCCAACAGGGGCCGGCTCTGGGGCCAACGTCCTGACTTTC	CASSAPTGAGSGANVLTF
TRBJ2-3	TRBV5-1	NA	TRBD1	TGCGCCAGCAGCCTTACAGGACAGGGAAGAAATACGCAGTATTTT	CASSLTGQGRNTQYF
TRBJ1-5	TRBV9	NA	NA	TGTGCCAGCGGGGGGGATTATCAGCCCCAGCATTTT	CASGGDYQPQHF
TRBJ1-5	TRBV19	once	NA	TGTGCCAGTAGTCTCACCGACAGGCGAAGCAATCAGCCCCAGCATTTT	CASSLTDRRSNQPQHF
TRBJ1-4	TRBV7-9	NA	NA	TGTGCCAGCAGCCCACCAGGACAAACGGAAAAACTGTTTTTT	CASSPPGQTEKLFF
TRBJ2-3	TRBV24-1	NA	TRBD1	TGTGCCACCAGTGATGCCCCGGGACAGGAAGGGGCAGATACGCAGTATTTT	CATSDAPGQEGADTQYF
TRBJ2-7	TRBV19	NA	NA	TGTGCCAGTAGTCGACAGTTAAGCTCCTACGAGCAGTACTTC	CASSRQLSSYEQYF
TRBJ1-5	TRBV5-4	NA	NA	TGTGCCAGCAGCACCGGGAGGGGTGAGCCCCAGCATTTT	CASSTGRGEPQHF
TRBJ1-1	TRBV10-3	NA	TRBD1	TGTGCCACCGCGACAGGGGACGCGGTTAACACTGAAGCTTTCTTT	CATATGDAVNTEAFF
TRBJ1-1	TRBV6-5	NA	NA	TGTGCCAGCAGGGAGGGTTGGACTGAAGCTTTCTTT	CASREGWTEAFF
TRBJ2-3	TRBV7-2	NA	NA	TGTGCCAGCCTCCGGCGGGACACAGATACGCAGTATTTT	CASLRRDTDTQYF
TRBJ1-1	TRBV7-2	NA	NA	TGTGCCAGCAGCTCCCTCCACAGGGATCTGAACACTGAAGCTTTCTTT	CASSSLHRDLNTEAFF
TRBJ2-7	TRBV6-5	NA	TRBD1	TGTGCCAGCAGGACCGGGACAGGCATCTACGAGCAGTACTTC	CASRTGTGIYEQYF
TRBJ2-6	TRBV15	NA	NA	TGTGCCACCAGCACAGGGATCGGGGCCAACGTCCTGACTTTC	CATSTGIGANVLTF
TRBJ2-1	TRBV11-2	NA	TRBD2	TGTGCCAGCAGCTTGGGGACTAGCGCCTACAATGAGCAGTTCTTC	CASSLGTSAYNEQFF
TRBJ2-2	TRBV3-1/TRBV3-2	NA	TRBD2	TGTGCCAGCAGCCAATCTAGCGGGAGCCGCACCGGGGAGCTGTTTTTT	CASSQSSGSRTGELFF
TRBJ1-1	TRBV10-3	NA	NA	TGTGCCATCAGTGAGTCGGGACATTTGAACACTGAAGCTTTCTTT	CAISESGHLNTEAFF
TRBJ2-1	TRBV19	NA	TRBD2	TGTGCCAGTAGTTCGCCCGGGACTAGCGGGAGAGGCTTCTTC	CASSSPGTSGRGFF
TRBJ2-2	TRBV27	NA	TRBD2	TGTGCCAGCAGTCTCGGACTAGCGGGAGCGAGGCCCGGGGAGCTGTTTTTT	CASSLGLAGARPGELFF
TRBJ2-6	TRBV18	NA	TRBD1	TGTGCCAGCTCACCCTTGGACAGGGGCCGCTCTGGGGCCAACGTCCTGACTTTC	CASSPLDRGRSGANVLTF
TRBJ1-3	TRBV2	NA	TRBD1	TGTGCCAGCAGTGTATCCAGGGGGCCGTCTGGAAACACCATATATTTT	CASSVSRGPSGNTIYF
TRBJ2-2	TRBV30	NA	NA	TGTGCCTGGAGTGTAGCTTCCCGGGGGGCCGCCGGGGAGCTGTTTTTT	CAWSVASRGAAGELFF
TRBJ2-3	TRBV11-3	NA	NA	TGTGCCAGCAGCTTAGGCGGCAGCACAGATACGCAGTATTTT	CASSLGGSTDTQYF
TRBJ1-5	TRBV25-1	NA	NA	TGTGCCAGCAGTGTCATGAATCAGCCCCAGCATTTT	CASSVMNQPQHF
TRBJ2-7	TRBV28	NA	NA	TGTGCCAGCAGTTCTAACTACGAGCAGTACTTC	CASSSNYEQYF
TRBJ1-3	TRBV7-9	NA	NA	TGTGCCAGCAGCCTAAGTCGGGTCTCTGGAAACACCATATATTTT	CASSLSRVSGNTIYF
TRBJ2-1	TRBV19	once	TRBD1	TGTGCCAGTAGTATAGTAACAGGGGGTTTCGGCAATGAGCAGTTCTTC	CASSIVTGGFGNEQFF
TRBJ1-4	TRBV19	NA	NA	TGTGCCAGTAGTGATCGCCCCGCCTCGACTTCTAATGAAAAACTGTTTTTT	CASSDRPASTSNEKLFF
TRBJ2-2	TRBV4-3	NA	NA	TGCGCCAGCAGCCCCCTACAGGACCTGACCTTCACCGGGGAGCTGTTTTTT	CASSPLQDLTFTGELFF
TRBJ2-7	TRBV20-1	NA	NA	TGCAGTGCTAAGAGCTCCTACGAGCAGTACTTC	CSAKSSYEQYF
TRBJ2-3	TRBV4-2	few	TRBD2	TGTGCCAGCAGCCAGGGACTATACACAGATACGCAGTATTTT	CASSQGLYTDTQYF
TRBJ1-1	TRBV6-2/TRBV6-3	NA	NA	TGTGCCAGCAGTTTGCAGGGAAAGGGGACTGAAGCTTTCTTT	CASSLQGKGTEAFF
TRBJ1-5	TRBV25-1	NA	NA	TGTGCCAGCAGTGCTATGGGCAATCAGCCCCAGCATTTT	CASSAMGNQPQHF
TRBJ2-7	TRBV25-1	NA	NA	TGTGCCAGCAGTGAATATGCGGGGCCCTACGAGCAGTACTTC	CASSEYAGPYEQYF
TRBJ1-5	TRBV11-2	NA	NA	TGTGCCAGCAGCCCCACAGGGCAACTTAATCAGCCCCAGCATTTT	CASSPTGQLNQPQHF
TRBJ2-3	TRBV3-1/TRBV3-2	NA	TRBD2	TGTGCCAGCAGCCCTTTAGCGGGAATAAGCACAGATACGCAGTATTTT	CASSPLAGISTDTQYF
TRBJ2-5	TRBV11-2	NA	NA	TGTGCCAGCAGCTTAGCACTAGCACCTAGAAAAGAGACCCAGTACTTC	CASSLALAPRKETQYF
TRBJ2-4	TRBV14	NA	NA	TGTGCCAGCAGCCAGATGCCCCGTCCGGACATTCAGTACTTC	CASSQMPRPDIQYF
TRBJ1-2	TRBV4-2	NA	TRBD1	TGTGCCAGCAGCCAACGACAGGGGGCAAACTATGGCTACACCTTC	CASSQRQGANYGYTF
TRBJ1-3	TRBV7-9	NA	NA	TGTGCCAGCAGCTTAGCGGGGGGGCAAAGAGGAAACACCATATATTTT	CASSLAGGQRGNTIYF
TRBJ1-5	TRBV2	NA	NA	TGTGCCAGCAATTCAAACACTAATCGGCAGCATTTT	CASNSNTNRQHF
TRBJ1-2	TRBV6-2/TRBV6-3	NA	NA	TGTGCCAGCAGTTCAAGTTTTCATAGGGTAGCGGGCTACACCTTC	CASSSSFHRVAGYTF
TRBJ2-3	TRBV6-2/TRBV6-3	NA	NA	TGTGCCAGCAGTGGTCGTGGAGGCGACACAGATACGCAGTATTTT	CASSGRGGDTDTQYF
TRBJ1-1	TRBV14	NA	TRBD1	TGTGCCAGCAGCCTGGGACAGGGGAACACTGAAGCTTTCTTT	CASSLGQGNTEAFF
TRBJ1-2	TRBV10-3	NA	TRBD1	TGTGCCATCCAAGGACAGGGCTTGGATGGCTACACCTTC	CAIQGQGLDGYTF
TRBJ2-1	TRBV7-2	NA	NA	TGTGCCAGCAGCTTAGACTCCTCCTTATCTGTTGTTGAGCAGTTCTTC	CASSLDSSLSVVEQFF
TRBJ1-2	TRBV27	NA	TRBD1	TGTGCCAGCAGTTCCGACAGGGGGAGGTATGGCTACACCTTC	CASSSDRGRYGYTF
TRBJ2-5	TRBV29-1	NA	NA	TGCAGCGGGGGGGACAGTTCCTTGCAAGAGACCCAGTACTTC	CSGGDSSLQETQYF
TRBJ2-1	TRBV10-3	NA	NA	TGTGCCATCAGGACCTCAACGGACACACACAATGAGCAGTTCTTC	CAIRTSTDTHNEQFF